These T cell receptor beta chains were read from a single sample in a study of blood T cell repertoires in COVID-19. Libraries were prepared by immunoSEQ multiplex PCR; TCRdb keeps only in-frame clonotypes and omits some of them. The sample consists of 250,000 or so clones, around nine tenths of them appearing once. The sample consisted of peripheral blood. All receptors come from a man older than 75 with acute or convalescent COVID-19. Both conserved end residues are part of each CDR3. The D gene is left open where the match is weak. Expanded clones get a size class; other rows say once, few or many, or leave the size out.

V gene: TRBV5-1
clone size: once
J gene: TRBJ1-2
D gene: NA
CDR3 DNA: TGCGCCAGCAGCTTGGGTCAAGGGGAGGATGGCTACACCTTC
CDR3 protein: CASSLGQGEDGYTF

V gene: TRBV7-9
clone size: NA
J gene: TRBJ1-3
D gene: NA
CDR3 DNA: TGTGCCAGCAGCTCCTTCAGGGCCTCTGGAAACACCATATATTTT
CDR3 protein: CASSSFRASGNTIYF

V gene: TRBV5-5
clone size: NA
J gene: TRBJ2-1
D gene: NA
CDR3 DNA: TGTGCCACCGATGAGGGGGGGGCTTTGTCGTTCTTC
CDR3 protein: CATDEGGALSFF

V gene: TRBV5-4
clone size: NA
J gene: TRBJ1-4
D gene: TRBD1
CDR3 DNA: TGTGCCAGCAGCCAAGGACAGGGCAATGAAAAACTGTTTTTT
CDR3 protein: CASSQGQGNEKLFF

V gene: TRBV9
clone size: NA
J gene: TRBJ2-5
D gene: NA
CDR3 DNA: TGTGCCAGCAGCGTAGACCTACAGGGTAGGAAGACCCAGTACTTC
CDR3 protein: CASSVDLQGRKTQYF

V gene: TRBV4-3
clone size: NA
J gene: TRBJ2-5
D gene: TRBD1
CDR3 DNA: TGCGCCAGCAGCCCTAACTGGGACAGAAGAGAGACCCAGTACTTC
CDR3 protein: CASSPNWDRRETQYF

V gene: TRBV7-3
clone size: NA
J gene: TRBJ2-3
D gene: TRBD2
CDR3 DNA: TGTGCCAGCAGCTTAACGGTTGCGGGAGGAGGGGTTACGCAGTATTTT
CDR3 protein: CASSLTVAGGGVTQYF

V gene: TRBV3-1/TRBV3-2
clone size: NA
J gene: TRBJ1-6
D gene: NA
CDR3 DNA: TGTGCCAGCAGCCTTGATTACGGGGGATCGGATTCACCCCTCCACTTT
CDR3 protein: CASSLDYGGSDSPLHF

V gene: TRBV7-9
clone size: few
J gene: TRBJ1-4
D gene: TRBD1
CDR3 DNA: TGTGCCAGCAGCTTTGGGACAGGGAATGAAAAACTGTTTTTT
CDR3 protein: CASSFGTGNEKLFF

V gene: TRBV5-1
clone size: NA
J gene: TRBJ1-1
D gene: NA
CDR3 DNA: TGCGCCAGCAGTTACATGGGGGGGACCGCGAACACTGAAGCTTTCTTT
CDR3 protein: CASSYMGGTANTEAFF

V gene: TRBV6-1
clone size: once
J gene: TRBJ2-3
D gene: TRBD2
CDR3 DNA: TGTGCCAGCAGTGAGGGGCTAGCGGGCCGCACAGATACGCAGTATTTT
CDR3 protein: CASSEGLAGRTDTQYF

V gene: TRBV28
clone size: NA
J gene: TRBJ2-1
D gene: NA
CDR3 DNA: TGTGCCAGCAGTCCCTACCCTGTACTTCTTAACAATGAGCAGTTCTTC
CDR3 protein: CASSPYPVLLNNEQFF

V gene: TRBV4-1
clone size: NA
J gene: TRBJ2-3
D gene: NA
CDR3 DNA: TGCGCCAGCAGCCAGCCGTCGGGCACAGATACGCAGTATTTT
CDR3 protein: CASSQPSGTDTQYF

V gene: TRBV6-5
clone size: NA
J gene: TRBJ1-1
D gene: NA
CDR3 DNA: TGTGCCAGCAGTTACTCGCGGGTAGGGAAGTCTGAAGCTTTCTTT
CDR3 protein: CASSYSRVGKSEAFF

V gene: TRBV18
clone size: NA
J gene: TRBJ2-7
D gene: NA
CDR3 DNA: TGTGCCAGCTCACCGCCGGTTTTGTCTGACGAGCAGTACTTC
CDR3 protein: CASSPPVLSDEQYF

V gene: TRBV7-6
clone size: NA
J gene: TRBJ2-7
D gene: TRBD1
CDR3 DNA: TGTGCCAGCAGCTTAGCCGGGACAGGGTCAAACGAGCAGTACTTC
CDR3 protein: CASSLAGTGSNEQYF

V gene: TRBV28
clone size: NA
J gene: TRBJ1-4
D gene: TRBD1
CDR3 DNA: TGTGCCAGCAGTTTAGGACAGGGGGGTTTGAAAAAACTGTTTTTT
CDR3 protein: CASSLGQGGLKKLFF

V gene: TRBV10-3
clone size: NA
J gene: TRBJ2-3
D gene: NA
CDR3 DNA: TGTGCCATCAGTGACCCGGGATACACAGATACGCAGTATTTT
CDR3 protein: CAISDPGYTDTQYF

V gene: TRBV7-2
clone size: NA
J gene: TRBJ1-2
D gene: NA
CDR3 DNA: TGTGCCAGCAGCTTAGCGGGTGACTATAGTGGCTACACCTTC
CDR3 protein: CASSLAGDYSGYTF

V gene: TRBV5-6
clone size: NA
J gene: TRBJ1-2
D gene: TRBD1
CDR3 DNA: TGTGCCAGCAGCTTGCAGGGGGCCCGGGGCTACACCTTC
CDR3 protein: CASSLQGARGYTF

V gene: TRBV5-4
clone size: few
J gene: TRBJ2-1
D gene: TRBD1
CDR3 DNA: TGTGCCAGCAGCTTGGGATTGTTTGGGGTAACAGGGGGCTCCTACAATGAGCAGTTCTTC
CDR3 protein: CASSLGLFGVTGGSYNEQFF

V gene: TRBV5-1
clone size: NA
J gene: TRBJ2-3
D gene: TRBD2
CDR3 DNA: TGCGCCAGCAGCCCAAGCGGGATGATGGTTACAGATACGCAGTATTTT
CDR3 protein: CASSPSGMMVTDTQYF

V gene: TRBV10-3
clone size: NA
J gene: TRBJ1-1
D gene: NA
CDR3 DNA: TGTGCCATCAGGGACACAGACACTGAAGCTTTCTTT
CDR3 protein: CAIRDTDTEAFF

V gene: TRBV19
clone size: NA
J gene: TRBJ2-6
D gene: TRBD1
CDR3 DNA: TGTGCCAGTAGTATCGGGACAGGTCAGAGCTCTGGGGCCAACGTCCTGACTTTC
CDR3 protein: CASSIGTGQSSGANVLTF

V gene: TRBV5-4
clone size: few
J gene: TRBJ2-2
D gene: TRBD1
CDR3 DNA: TGTGCCAGCAGCGCGGGACAGGGGGAGGTCACCGGGGAGCTGTTTTTT
CDR3 protein: CASSAGQGEVTGELFF

V gene: TRBV6-5
clone size: few
J gene: TRBJ1-1
D gene: NA
CDR3 DNA: TGTGCCAGCAAAAGAGATTCATCGGCTTTCTTT
CDR3 protein: CASKRDSSAFF

V gene: TRBV5-6
clone size: NA
J gene: TRBJ1-1
D gene: NA
CDR3 DNA: TGTGCCAGCAGCTTGTCAGGCCGTTGGACTGAAGCTTTCTTT
CDR3 protein: CASSLSGRWTEAFF

V gene: TRBV5-1
clone size: NA
J gene: TRBJ1-3
D gene: NA
CDR3 DNA: TGCGCCAGCAGCTTGGGGCAGGCCGCTACTGGAAACACCATATATTTT
CDR3 protein: CASSLGQAATGNTIYF

V gene: TRBV18
clone size: NA
J gene: TRBJ2-2
D gene: TRBD1
CDR3 DNA: TGTGCCAGCTCACCACGGCAGGGGGTCACCGGGGAGCTGTTTTTT
CDR3 protein: CASSPRQGVTGELFF

V gene: TRBV2
clone size: NA
J gene: TRBJ1-2
D gene: NA
CDR3 DNA: TGTGCCAGCAGTGAAACTCAGGGCTTCTATGGCTACACCTTC
CDR3 protein: CASSETQGFYGYTF

V gene: TRBV27
clone size: NA
J gene: TRBJ2-2
D gene: TRBD2
CDR3 DNA: TGTGCCAGCAGTTCACAGACTAGCGGGAGGGAGAAGGCCGGGGAGCTGTTTTTT
CDR3 protein: CASSSQTSGREKAGELFF

V gene: TRBV28
clone size: NA
J gene: TRBJ1-5
D gene: NA
CDR3 DNA: TGTGCCAGCAGTTTATGGGGCAGGGTTGGTCAGCCCCAGCATTTT
CDR3 protein: CASSLWGRVGQPQHF

V gene: TRBV3-1/TRBV3-2
clone size: NA
J gene: TRBJ2-2
D gene: NA
CDR3 DNA: TGTGCCAGCAGTCTCTCCGGAGGCGGGGAGCTGTTTTTT
CDR3 protein: CASSLSGGGELFF

V gene: TRBV11-1
clone size: NA
J gene: TRBJ2-1
D gene: TRBD1
CDR3 DNA: TGTGCCAGCAGCTTCGGGACAGGGATTGCTGGGGAGCAGTTCTTC
CDR3 protein: CASSFGTGIAGEQFF

V gene: TRBV7-3
clone size: NA
J gene: TRBJ2-1
D gene: TRBD2
CDR3 DNA: TGTGCCAGCAGCTTAATTGGCGGGAGAGGAGTTGATGAGCAGTTCTTC
CDR3 protein: CASSLIGGRGVDEQFF

V gene: TRBV9
clone size: NA
J gene: TRBJ1-2
D gene: NA
CDR3 DNA: TGTGCCAGCAGCCCAAAAAGTAAGGGGTTGGTCTATGGCTACACCTTC
CDR3 protein: CASSPKSKGLVYGYTF

V gene: TRBV18
clone size: once
J gene: TRBJ2-1
D gene: NA
CDR3 DNA: TGTGCCAGCTCACCCGGGACAGTCAGCACGGGACTGAATGAGCAGTTCTTC
CDR3 protein: CASSPGTVSTGLNEQFF

V gene: TRBV7-8
clone size: NA
J gene: TRBJ1-2
D gene: NA
CDR3 DNA: TGTGCCAGCAGCTTATTCTTTGGACAGACCAACTATGGCTACACCTTC
CDR3 protein: CASSLFFGQTNYGYTF

V gene: TRBV27
clone size: NA
J gene: TRBJ1-6
D gene: TRBD1
CDR3 DNA: TGTGCCAGCAGTTTAGGGCAGGGGGCGCGAAATTCACCCCTCCACTTT
CDR3 protein: CASSLGQGARNSPLHF

V gene: TRBV5-1
clone size: NA
J gene: TRBJ1-1
D gene: NA
CDR3 DNA: TGCGCCAGCAGCTTGGTAGTGGGAGAGAACACTGAAGCTTTCTTT
CDR3 protein: CASSLVVGENTEAFF

V gene: TRBV2
clone size: NA
J gene: TRBJ2-3
D gene: NA
CDR3 DNA: TGTGCCAGCAGTGATCTAGAGGGCACAGATACGCAGTATTTT
CDR3 protein: CASSDLEGTDTQYF

V gene: TRBV9
clone size: NA
J gene: TRBJ1-2
D gene: TRBD1
CDR3 DNA: TGTGCCAGCAGCCCAACCGGGACAGTTTATCCTAACTATGGCTACACCTTC
CDR3 protein: CASSPTGTVYPNYGYTF

V gene: TRBV15
clone size: NA
J gene: TRBJ2-7
D gene: TRBD1
CDR3 DNA: TGTGCCACCAGCAGACGACAGGGGAGAGGCGAGCAGTACTTC
CDR3 protein: CATSRRQGRGEQYF

V gene: TRBV19
clone size: NA
J gene: TRBJ1-1
D gene: TRBD1
CDR3 DNA: TGTGCCAGTAGTGGGACAGTGAACACTGAAGCTTTCTTT
CDR3 protein: CASSGTVNTEAFF

V gene: TRBV10-3
clone size: NA
J gene: TRBJ1-1
D gene: NA
CDR3 DNA: TGTGCCACCAGAGGTCATCCACAGGGGAACACTGAAGCTTTCTTT
CDR3 protein: CATRGHPQGNTEAFF

V gene: TRBV6-6
clone size: NA
J gene: TRBJ2-3
D gene: NA
CDR3 DNA: TGTGCCAGCAATGTGGAGGTGTCGTCTAGCACAGATACGCAGTATTTT
CDR3 protein: CASNVEVSSSTDTQYF

V gene: TRBV5-1
clone size: NA
J gene: TRBJ1-1
D gene: TRBD1
CDR3 DNA: TGCGCCAGCAGCTTGAACCCGGGACAGGGGGACACTGAAGCTTTCTTT
CDR3 protein: CASSLNPGQGDTEAFF

V gene: TRBV6-5
clone size: NA
J gene: TRBJ1-3
D gene: TRBD1
CDR3 DNA: TGTGCCAGCACGGAAGGGGGCCCCGGAAACACCATATATTTT
CDR3 protein: CASTEGGPGNTIYF